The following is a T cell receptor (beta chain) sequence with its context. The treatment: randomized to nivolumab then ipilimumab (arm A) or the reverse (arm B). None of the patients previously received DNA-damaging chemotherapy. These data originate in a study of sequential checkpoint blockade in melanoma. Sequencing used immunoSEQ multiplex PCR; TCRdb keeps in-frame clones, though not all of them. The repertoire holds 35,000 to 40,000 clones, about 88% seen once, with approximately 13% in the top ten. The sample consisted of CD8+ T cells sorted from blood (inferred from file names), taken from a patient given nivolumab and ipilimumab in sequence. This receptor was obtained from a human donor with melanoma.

The CDR3 DNA is TGTGCCATCAGTGAAGGACAGGGGGGATTCTACGAGCAGTACTTC. It is translated as CAISEGQGGFYEQYF. The J gene is TRBJ2-7, the V gene TRBV10-3, with TRBD1 matching 10 bases. The germline V gene has CDR1 ENHRY and CDR2 SYGVKD. The V gene end was trimmed by 3 bases and the J gene end by 3 bases; junction bases not matched to a gene: 5. The CDR3 is made up of 15 amino acids.